Following are 23 T cell receptor beta chains from one sample sequenced in a study of blood T cell repertoires in COVID-19. The method was immunoSEQ multiplex PCR; TCRdb's version includes in-frame clones alone and lacks a portion of them. The table shows roughly 250,000 clones, with 81% occurring only once. Sample: peripheral blood. Receptors originate from an older woman with active or convalescent COVID-19.

The CDR3 nucleotides are TGTGCCATCAGTGAGTTCGGGGGTAATTCTGCAGATACGCAGTATTTT. Translated, it gives CAISEFGGNSADTQYF. This rearrangement joins TRBV10-3 to TRBJ2-3; TRBD2 might be the D (6 bases). Trimming left V 1 base short and J 4 bases short, with 15 bases between. Germline CDR1 ENHRY, CDR2 SYGVKD. The CDR3 length is 16 residues.

The V gene is TRBV3-1 (or the pseudogene TRBV3-2), the J gene TRBJ1-1; the D gene is possibly TRBD1 (5 bases). The CDR3 runs 15 residues. V dropped 2 bases and J dropped 3 bases, with 13 bases sitting between them. Per germline, CDR1 LGHDT and CDR2 YNNKEL (reference sequence). CDR3 in DNA: TGTGCCAGCAGCCAACCCCGGACAACCTACACTGAAGCTTTCTTT. Its translation is CASSQPRTTYTEAFF.

The chain employs TRBV5-4 and TRBJ2-3; 10 nucleotides agree with TRBD2. J lost 1 base, V lost 3 bases, and 5 bases had no gene match. This CDR3 is built from 16 residues. The germline V gene has CDR1 SGHNT and CDR2 YYREEE (reference sequence). CDR3: CASSWGLAGGTDTQYF. The DNA for the CDR3 is TGTGCCAGCAGCTGGGGGCTAGCGGGGGGCACAGATACGCAGTATTTT.

Of note for this clone: The germline gene is not matched at one end of the junction; a read error may be the cause. The chain links TRBV19 to TRBJ1-2; D is perhaps TRBD1 (5 bases). The germline V gene encodes CDR1 LNHDA and CDR2 SQIVND (reference sequence). This CDR3 comprises 11 residues. CDR3 amino acids: CASSGQGGTRF. The CDR3 coding sequence is TGTGCCAGTAGTGGCCAGGGAGGGACCCGCTTC. Combining the CDR3 with reference TRBV19 and TRBJ1-2 gives the whole variable domain DGGITQSPKYLFRKEGQNVTLSCEQNLNHDAMYWYRQDPGQGLRLIYYSQIVNDFQKGDIAEGYSVSREKKESFPLTVTSAQKNPTAFYLCASSGQGGTRFGSGTRLTVV.

The chain links TRBV21-1 to TRBJ2-3; the DNA was not used to check the table's D call, TRBD1. TRBV21-1 is labeled a pseudogene. This CDR3 is 14 amino acids long. This CDR3 is CASSLGRSGDTQYF. Here the CDR3 DNA reads TGTGCCAGCAGCCTGGGCCGTTCTGGAGATACGCAGTATTTT.

The chain uses TRBV21-1 and TRBJ2-7; TRBD2, as called in the table, went unchecked against the DNA. TRBV21-1 is annotated as a pseudogene. The CDR3 length is 14 residues. CDR3 protein: CASTIIADPYEQYF. As DNA, the CDR3 is TGTGCCAGCACTATTATAGCAGACCCCTACGAGCAGTACTTC.

This sequence joins TRBV5-4 and TRBJ2-7; TRBD2 might be the D (6 bases). The CDR3 is 15 amino acids. CDR1 is SGHNT, CDR2 YYREEE, per germline (reference sequence). V lost 0 bases and J 0 bases, leaving 10 bases between the germline ends. CDR3 DNA: TGTGCCAGCAGCTTGGCCGGGGGAATCTCCTACGAGCAGTACTTC. It is translated as CASSLAGGISYEQYF.

The chain joins TRBV10-3 to TRBJ2-7; 10 bases fit TRBD1. In germline, CDR1 is ENHRY, CDR2 SYGVKD. V lost 6 bases and J lost 0; bases outside the gene matches: 5. CDR3 length: 15 amino acids. This CDR3 is CAISPGQGSSYEQYF. The CDR3 coding sequence is TGTGCCATCAGCCCGGGACAGGGGAGCTCCTACGAGCAGTACTTC.

The chain couples TRBV18 to TRBJ1-3; D is uncertain. The CDR3 runs to 15 residues. Deletions cut 3 bases from V and 0 bases from J, with 9 bases between. Germline values: CDR1 KGHSH, CDR2 LQKENI. The CDR3 loop is CASSPRLSSGNTIYF. DNA of the CDR3: TGTGCCAGCTCACCGAGGCTGAGCTCTGGAAACACCATATATTTT. Full variable domain (outside the CDR3, taken from reference TRBV18 and TRBJ1-3): NAGVMQNPRHLVRRRGQEARLRCSPMKGHSHVYWYRQLPEEGLKFMVYLQKENIIDESGMPKERFSAEFPKEGPSILRIQQVVRGDSAAYFCASSPRLSSGNTIYFGEGSWLTVV.

The V call is TRBV7-9, the J call TRBJ2-5; 7 bases align to TRBD2. After removal of 2 bases from V and 5 bases from J, the junction contained 11 bases not matched to a gene. The CDR3 runs to 16 residues. CDR1 and CDR2 (germline): SEHNR, FQNEAQ (reference sequence). This CDR3 is CASSLTGLGVGETQYF. CDR3 sequence (DNA): TGTGCCAGCAGCTTAACAGGACTAGGAGTGGGGGAGACCCAGTACTTC.

The J gene is TRBJ2-2, the V gene TRBV24-1, with 8 bases identical to TRBD1. CDR1 is KGHDR and CDR2 is SFDVKD in the germline V gene. The CDR3 extends over 16 amino acids. V was clipped by 0 bases and J by 5 bases; unmatched bases: 4. The CDR3 is CATSDLGQGGTGELFF. For the CDR3, the DNA is TGTGCCACCAGTGATTTGGGACAGGGCGGGACCGGGGAGCTGTTTTTT.

The chain combines TRBV7-6 with TRBJ1-2; 9 nucleotides match TRBD1. Germline CDR1 is SGHVS and CDR2 is FNYEAQ. The CDR3 is made up of 17 amino acids. Trimming cost V 0 bases and J 2 bases; bases outside gene matches: 7. CDR3 sequence: CASSLAQVGTGNYGYTF. The CDR3 DNA follows: TGTGCCAGCAGCTTAGCGCAAGTGGGGACAGGGAACTATGGCTACACCTTC.

This chain connects TRBV6-5 to TRBJ1-1, with 8 positions matching TRBD1. CDR1 MNHEY and CDR2 SVGAGI come from the germline V gene. The CDR3 spans 13 residues. V lost 4 bases, J lost 10 bases, and 8 bases stayed unmatched. CDR3 sequence: CASSFQQGEGAFF. The CDR3, as DNA: TGTGCCAGCAGTTTCCAACAGGGGGAAGGAGCTTTCTTT.

Only one count was recorded for this clone. The chain uses TRBV3-1 (or the pseudogene TRBV3-2) and TRBJ1-1, with D perhaps TRBD1 (6 bases). V was shortened by 1 base and J by 7 bases, with 16 bases between the two germline ends. The CDR3 is made up of 15 amino acids. CDR1 is LGHDT and CDR2 is YNNKEL in the germline V gene (reference sequence). The CDR3 protein is CASSQGPLGGDEAFF. The CDR3 DNA reads TGTGCCAGCAGCCAAGGGCCGCTTGGGGGCGATGAAGCTTTCTTT.

This chain connects TRBV30 to TRBJ2-2, with D tentatively TRBD1 (6 bases). V lost 3 bases, J lost 1 base, and 9 bases lay in between. Germline V CDR1 and CDR2: GTSNPN, SVGIG (reference sequence). CDR3 length equals 14 residues. As DNA, the CDR3 is TGTGCCTGGAGATCACAGGGGAACACCGGGGAGCTGTTTTTT. It specifies CAWRSQGNTGELFF.

This chain uses TRBV7-2 with TRBJ2-7, with D possibly being TRBD1 (6 bases). In germline, CDR1 is SGHTA, CDR2 FQGNSA. V shed 5 bases and J shed 1 base, with 9 bases lying between them. The length of the CDR3 is 13 residues. Here the CDR3 DNA reads TGTGCCAGCAGCCAAGGACAGTCCTACGAGCAGTACTTC. Translating it yields CASSQGQSYEQYF.

This rearrangement joins TRBV19 to TRBJ1-2; D is unresolved. The V and J ends lost 8 bases and 14 bases respectively, with 21 bases between them. The CDR3 spans 12 residues. From germline, CDR1 is LNHDA and CDR2 SQIVND (reference sequence). The CDR3 DNA reads TGTGCCAGTGACGGACTCGAATCTTCGCGGACCTTC. Translated, it gives CASDGLESSRTF. Looking up the rest from reference TRBV19 and TRBJ1-2 gives the full variable domain: DGGITQSPKYLFRKEGQNVTLSCEQNLNHDAMYWYRQDPGQGLRLIYYSQIVNDFQKGDIAEGYSVSREKKESFPLTVTSAQKNPTAFYLCASDGLESSRTFGSGTRLTVV.

The V and J genes are TRBV23-1 and TRBJ1-1; weak D call: TRBD1 (5 bases). TRBV23-1 is an ORF, with its function uncertain. V was cut by 3 bases and J by 0 bases, with 14 bases left in between. This CDR3 spans 16 amino acids. This CDR3 reads CASSHLGTLMNTEAFF. CDR3 DNA: TGCGCCAGCAGTCACCTGGGGACTCTAATGAACACTGAAGCTTTCTTT.

The chain combines TRBV5-5 with TRBJ1-1, with D uncertain. The V end lost 1 base, the J end lost 1 base, and 11 bases lay between the germline ends. Germline CDR1 SGHKS, CDR2 YYEKEE (reference sequence). The CDR3 is made up of 15 amino acids. This CDR3 reads CASSLTAPRNTEAFF. The DNA for the CDR3 is TGTGCCAGCAGCTTGACAGCCCCAAGGAACACTGAAGCTTTCTTT. The entire variable domain, with the rest obtained from reference TRBV5-5 and TRBJ1-1, is as follows: DAGVTQSPTHLIKTRGQQVTLRCSPISGHKSVSWYQQVLGQGPQFIFQYYEKEERGRGNFPDRFSARQFPNYSSELNVNALLLGDSALYLCASSLTAPRNTEAFFGQGTRLTVV.

This chain connects TRBV27 to TRBJ2-4, with 7 nucleotides matching TRBD2. The V gene end was trimmed by 6 bases and the J gene end by 5 bases; junction bases not matched to a gene: 7. Germline CDR1 is MNHEY and CDR2 is SMNVEV (reference sequence). This CDR3 region has 14 residues. CDR3 residues: CASRSGVAENIQYF. In nucleotides, the CDR3 is TGTGCCAGCAGAAGCGGGGTAGCGGAAAACATTCAGTACTTC.

This clone was observed many times. The CDR3 DNA reads TGCGCCAGCAGCTTTGGGGGACAGGGTTCTGAAAAACTGTTTTTT. Protein product: CASSFGGQGSEKLFF. The chain has TRBV5-1 and TRBJ1-4, with TRBD1 matching over 9 bases. V was clipped by 2 bases and J by 7 bases; unmatched bases: 6. CDR3 length: 15 residues. CDR1 is SGHRS and CDR2 is YFSETQ in the germline V gene.

The J gene is TRBJ2-1, the V gene TRBV27; TRBD1 agrees at 8 bases. V was pared by 7 bases and J by 7 bases, with 12 bases of the junction left unmatched. The CDR3 runs 15 residues. Germline assignment: CDR1 MNHEY and CDR2 SMNVEV (reference sequence). The DNA of the CDR3 is TGTGCCAGCACCGGACAGGGAGGAAGCAGGAATGAGCAGTTCTTC. Translated, it gives CASTGQGGSRNEQFF.

The genes are TRBV29-1 and TRBJ1-1, with 7 bases identical to TRBD1. This CDR3 contains 15 residues. The germline CDR1 and CDR2 sequences are SQVTM and ANQGSEA. V was clipped by 8 bases and J by 1 base; unmatched bases: 13. DNA for the CDR3: TGCAGCATTACCGCCAGGGGGACAAGGAACACTGAAGCTTTCTTT. Amino acid sequence: CSITARGTRNTEAFF.